Listed below are T cell receptor beta chains from one sample, sequenced in a study of blood T cell repertoires in COVID-19. Sequencing was performed with immunoSEQ multiplex PCR; in TCRdb, only in-frame clones are kept and a portion is missing. The data contain tens of thousands of clones, 70% to 80% of them singletons. The source material was peripheral blood. The source of these receptors is a human donor in a cohort sampled during active COVID-19. Both conserved end residues are part of each CDR3. D genes are given only for firm matches. Clone size is not always given. Where it is, it says once, few, many or a class for expanded clones.

TRBV5-1	.	.	16	TRBJ2-3	TGCGCCAGCAGCTTGGGCTTCGGGGGTGAGACAGATACGCAGTATTTT	CASSLGFGGETDTQYF
TRBV5-1	.	.	16	TRBJ2-2	TGCGCCAGCAGCGACCCGGGACTGGGGCGCGCCGGGGAGCTGTTTTTT	CASSDPGLGRAGELFF
TRBV5-6	TRBD2	once	19	TRBJ2-1	TGTGCCAGCAGCTTGCTTCCCCAGACTAGCGGGAGGGCCTACAATGAGCAGTTCTTC	CASSLLPQTSGRAYNEQFF
TRBV4-1	TRBD2	.	16	TRBJ2-2	TGCGCCAGCAGCAAGACTAGCGGGCTTAACACCGGGGAGCTGTTTTTT	CASSKTSGLNTGELFF
TRBV19	.	once	13	TRBJ2-1	TGTGCCAGTAGTATCCCCCCTCTAGTTGAGCAGTTCTTC	CASSIPPLVEQFF
TRBV13	TRBD1	.	14	TRBJ2-7	TGTGCCAGCAGCTCGACAGGGGCCTCCTACGAGCAGTACTTC	CASSSTGASYEQYF
TRBV11-2	TRBD1	many	16	TRBJ2-7	TGTGCCAGCAGCTCCCTCCGGGACAGGGCGCCCTACGAGCAGTACTTC	CASSSLRDRAPYEQYF
TRBV28	.	once	15	TRBJ1-1	TGTGCCAGCAGAGCTAGTGGGGCCGAGAACACTGAAGCTTTCTTT	CASRASGAENTEAFF
TRBV6-5	TRBD1	.	15	TRBJ1-4	TGTGCCAGCAGTCGGACAGGGCCATTGTATGAAAAACTGTTTTTT	CASSRTGPLYEKLFF
TRBV7-6	.	.	14	TRBJ2-5	TGTGCCAGCAGCTTAGACAGGTCACAAGAGACCCAGTACTTC	CASSLDRSQETQYF
TRBV24-1	TRBD1	.	18	TRBJ2-6	TGTGCCACCTCAAATTGGGGACAGGGGGAGTCCGGGGCCAACGTCCTGACTTTC	CATSNWGQGESGANVLTF
TRBV27	.	.	15	TRBJ2-7	TGTGCCAGCAGTTTAATCCCGGCAGGGTCCTACGAGCAGTACTTC	CASSLIPAGSYEQYF
TRBV19	TRBD1	.	15	TRBJ1-6	TGTGCCAGTAGTACGAGACAGGGATTGGATTCACCCCTCCACTTT	CASSTRQGLDSPLHF
TRBV6-5	TRBD1	.	15	TRBJ2-7	TGTGCCAGCAGTTGGACCGGGACAGGGGGCTACGAGCAGTACTTC	CASSWTGTGGYEQYF
TRBV23-1	.	.	14	TRBJ2-5	TGCGCCAGCAGCCGACAGTACAAAGGAGAGACCCAGTACTTC	CASSRQYKGETQYF
TRBV7-9	.	.	13	TRBJ1-2	TGTGCCAGCAGCTTAGAGACAGATTATGGCTACACCTTC	CASSLETDYGYTF
TRBV6-5	TRBD2	.	13	TRBJ2-7	TGTGCCACCTCAAGCGGGAGGAGCTCCGAGCAGTACTTC	CATSSGRSSEQYF